What follows describes a single T cell receptor (beta chain). This specimen comes from a study of shared T cell receptors in the human thymus. The repertoire was sequenced with immunoSEQ multiplex PCR; TCRdb's copy has only in-frame clones and lacks some. The sample has about 400,000 clones; 95% are singletons. This CDR3 has 20 residues. J was trimmed by 5 bases and V by 5 bases; bases with no gene match: 16. Per germline, CDR1 SGHTA and CDR2 FQGTGA. The V gene is TRBV7-3, the J gene TRBJ2-2, with TRBD2 matching over 14 bases. Sample: thymocytes. This clonotype was sampled from a human donor. The CDR3 DNA is TGTGCCAGCAGCCTCAGACTAGCGGGAGGGCCTATGGCGGTTACCGGGGAGCTGTTTTTT. Translating gives CASSLRLAGGPMAVTGELFF.